These T cell receptor beta chains were read from a single sample in a study of CD8 T cells in ankylosing spondylitis. TCRdb re-called the 5' RACE reads with MiXCR, one entry per CDR3 protein. The sample includes about 300,000 distinct CDR3 sequences, roughly 11% of them seen just once. The sequencing input was blood, either unsorted or a sorted T cell fraction (not recorded which). The source of these receptors is a female donor with ankylosing spondylitis or in good health (not recorded which). Both conserved end residues are part of each CDR3. The size of a clone is reported for some rows only, either as once, few or many, or as a class for expanded clones.

j_call: TRBJ2-2; v_call: TRBV12-3/TRBV12-4; clone_size: many; cdr3_length: 14; cdr3_aa: CASSPDLPTGELFF
j_call: TRBJ2-7; v_call: TRBV7-2; clone_size: many; cdr3_length: 16; cdr3_aa: CASSRGLAGESYEQYF
j_call: TRBJ1-5; v_call: TRBV4-3; clone_size: .; cdr3_length: 15; cdr3_aa: CASSQESRVGQPQHF
j_call: TRBJ1-4; v_call: TRBV15; clone_size: many; cdr3_length: 15; cdr3_aa: CATSKWGPMDEKLFF
j_call: TRBJ2-5; v_call: TRBV20-1; clone_size: many; cdr3_length: 17; cdr3_aa: CSARVPGWTSGGETQYF
j_call: TRBJ2-2; v_call: TRBV7-2; clone_size: many; cdr3_length: 15; cdr3_aa: CASSLKGQNTGELFF
j_call: TRBJ2-1; v_call: TRBV5-1; clone_size: .; cdr3_length: 15; cdr3_aa: CASRLEDSSYNEQFF
j_call: TRBJ2-5; v_call: TRBV10-1; clone_size: few; cdr3_length: 15; cdr3_aa: CASSDGGLARETQYF
j_call: TRBJ2-1; v_call: TRBV6-2/TRBV6-3; clone_size: many; cdr3_length: 11; cdr3_aa: CASTNANEQFF
j_call: TRBJ2-1; v_call: TRBV29-1; clone_size: few; cdr3_length: 19; cdr3_aa: CSVEGLAGVGESSYNEQFF
j_call: TRBJ2-5; v_call: TRBV20-1; clone_size: many; cdr3_length: 14; cdr3_aa: CSASPGQQQETQYF
j_call: TRBJ2-3; v_call: TRBV12-3/TRBV12-4; clone_size: .; cdr3_length: 14; cdr3_aa: CASSWRRGTDTQYF
j_call: TRBJ2-3; v_call: TRBV12-3/TRBV12-4; clone_size: many; cdr3_length: 15; cdr3_aa: CASSLSGGATDTQYF
j_call: TRBJ2-1; v_call: TRBV6-2/TRBV6-3; clone_size: many; cdr3_length: 13; cdr3_aa: CASSPFIDNEQFF
j_call: TRBJ2-7; v_call: TRBV18; clone_size: .; cdr3_length: 16; cdr3_aa: CASSAFMSDRSYEQYF
j_call: TRBJ1-4; v_call: TRBV12-3/TRBV12-4; clone_size: many; cdr3_length: 20; cdr3_aa: CASSLDVWAFKQGENEKLFF
j_call: TRBJ2-1; v_call: TRBV5-6; clone_size: many; cdr3_length: 12; cdr3_aa: CASSLASTVEFF
j_call: TRBJ1-5; v_call: TRBV5-1; clone_size: many; cdr3_length: 14; cdr3_aa: CASSLTGGDQPQHF
j_call: TRBJ2-1; v_call: TRBV25-1; clone_size: .; cdr3_length: 20; cdr3_aa: CASSESRGTHSKYSYNEQFF
j_call: TRBJ2-4; v_call: TRBV7-6; clone_size: .; cdr3_length: 15; cdr3_aa: CASSRGWDNKNIQYF
j_call: TRBJ2-7; v_call: TRBV5-6; clone_size: many; cdr3_length: 17; cdr3_aa: CASSLISRPGQRYEQYF
j_call: TRBJ2-2; v_call: TRBV5-4; clone_size: many; cdr3_length: 15; cdr3_aa: CATVDQYQNTGELFF
j_call: TRBJ2-5; v_call: TRBV20-1; clone_size: .; cdr3_length: 15; cdr3_aa: CSGGNPQGFQETQYF
j_call: TRBJ2-5; v_call: TRBV5-6; clone_size: many; cdr3_length: 14; cdr3_aa: CASSLFTHQETQYF
j_call: TRBJ2-1; v_call: TRBV25-1; clone_size: many; cdr3_length: 15; cdr3_aa: CASSDTGTGVNEQFF
j_call: TRBJ2-3; v_call: TRBV27; clone_size: many; cdr3_length: 16; cdr3_aa: CASRRGSTIGTDTQYF
j_call: TRBJ1-5; v_call: TRBV15; clone_size: .; cdr3_length: 14; cdr3_aa: CATSRGQSNQPQHF
j_call: TRBJ2-7; v_call: TRBV15; clone_size: .; cdr3_length: 13; cdr3_aa: CATSTRVHYEQYF
j_call: TRBJ1-1; v_call: TRBV6-5; clone_size: many; cdr3_length: 12; cdr3_aa: CASISGVTEAFF
j_call: TRBJ2-7; v_call: TRBV27; clone_size: many; cdr3_length: 16; cdr3_aa: CASSWSMSTLSYEQYF
j_call: TRBJ1-1; v_call: TRBV15; clone_size: many; cdr3_length: 15; cdr3_aa: CATSRFSGARTEAFF
j_call: TRBJ2-2; v_call: TRBV2; clone_size: few; cdr3_length: 15; cdr3_aa: CASSDGAGRTGELFF
j_call: TRBJ2-5; v_call: TRBV20-1; clone_size: many; cdr3_length: 13; cdr3_aa: CSLGREVGETQYF
j_call: TRBJ1-4; v_call: TRBV10-3; clone_size: many; cdr3_length: 16; cdr3_aa: CAISESRSSPNEKLFF
j_call: TRBJ2-3; v_call: TRBV5-1; clone_size: many; cdr3_length: 16; cdr3_aa: CASSDGLAGTSDTQYF
j_call: TRBJ2-1; v_call: TRBV20-1; clone_size: few; cdr3_length: 13; cdr3_aa: CSVGQDLVNEQFF
j_call: TRBJ2-1; v_call: TRBV7-7; clone_size: few; cdr3_length: 14; cdr3_aa: CASSQSGNNNEQFF
j_call: TRBJ2-1; v_call: TRBV7-8; clone_size: few; cdr3_length: 12; cdr3_aa: CASSLLQNEQFF
j_call: TRBJ1-5; v_call: TRBV7-9; clone_size: many; cdr3_length: 14; cdr3_aa: CASSPAGDNQPQHF
j_call: TRBJ2-3; v_call: TRBV28; clone_size: .; cdr3_length: 17; cdr3_aa: CASSPGTSGRVGDTQYF
j_call: TRBJ1-1; v_call: TRBV29-1; clone_size: many; cdr3_length: 13; cdr3_aa: CSADPGQGASAFF
j_call: TRBJ2-1; v_call: TRBV20-1; clone_size: many; cdr3_length: 14; cdr3_aa: CSASPGIRVYEQFF
j_call: TRBJ2-7; v_call: TRBV5-1; clone_size: .; cdr3_length: 13; cdr3_aa: CASSFGSAYEQYF
j_call: TRBJ2-5; v_call: TRBV20-1; clone_size: few; cdr3_length: 12; cdr3_aa: CSARVAQETQYF
j_call: TRBJ2-7; v_call: TRBV28; clone_size: few; cdr3_length: 14; cdr3_aa: CASSATSGAYEQYF